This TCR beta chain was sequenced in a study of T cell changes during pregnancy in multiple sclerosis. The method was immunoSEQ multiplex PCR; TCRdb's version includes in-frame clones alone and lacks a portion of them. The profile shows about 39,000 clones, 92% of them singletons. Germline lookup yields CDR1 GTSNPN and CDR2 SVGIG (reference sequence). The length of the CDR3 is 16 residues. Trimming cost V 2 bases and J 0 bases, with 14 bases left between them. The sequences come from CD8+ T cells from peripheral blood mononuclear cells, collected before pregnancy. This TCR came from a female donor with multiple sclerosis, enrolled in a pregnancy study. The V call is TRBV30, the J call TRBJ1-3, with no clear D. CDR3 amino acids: CAWSPPDTNSGNTIYF. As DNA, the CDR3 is TGTGCCTGGAGTCCACCAGACACGAACTCTGGAAACACCATATATTTT.